This TCR beta chain is from a study of molecular identifiers for immune sequencing clone quantification. Study-wide background: In replicates, RNA from around 18,000 or 91,000 naive CD8 cells was divided five ways and four parts were sequenced.

Sorting defined naive CD8 T cells as CD8+CD4-CCR7+CD45RA+. Via MiXCR, TCRdb re-called the PCR reads, giving one row per CDR3 protein. The table lists about 630,000 distinct CDR3 sequences, 25% of them singletons. V dropped 2 bases and J dropped 6; count of bases not matched to a gene: 11. Germline CDR1 LNHDA, CDR2 SQIVND (reference sequence). The CDR3 totals 16 residues. The receptor was derived from a human donor in good health. Some libraries in this study had Jurkat cell RNA spiked in. The rearrangement uses TRBV19 and TRBJ1-2; 8 bases fit TRBD1. Sequencing was performed on naive CD8+ T cells from blood, with Jurkat cell RNA spiked in. The subset was: FACS-sorted CD8+CD4-CCR7+CD45RA+ naive T cells. This CDR3 reads CASSIYVAGGENGYTF. For the CDR3, the DNA is TGTGCCAGTAGTATATATGTGGCAGGGGGCGAGAATGGCTACACCTTC.